The next 12 T cell receptor beta chains were all read from a single sample in a study of metastatic and nonmetastatic thyroid tumors. MiXCR reprocessed the PCR reads for TCRdb. The table records over 35,000 clones, roughly a sixth of them present only once. All patients were untreated before thyroid surgery. Sequenced input: tumor tissue. The receptors derive from a female donor with papillary thyroid cancer or a benign thyroid nodule (not recorded which). Some clones in this sample may be carry-over from other donors' samples.

This clone was seen at least ten times. This rearrangement joins TRBV20-1 to TRBJ2-5; D assignment may be TRBD1 or TRBD2 (7 bases each). Germline CDR1 reads DFQATT; CDR2 reads SNEGSKA (reference sequence). V was pared by 3 bases and J by 5 bases, with 19 bases between. The CDR3 totals 15 residues. The CDR3 nucleotides are TGCAGTGCTAGCTGGGTGGGAGGGGGCGCGGAGACCCAGTACTTC. It codes for CSASWVGGGAETQYF.

For this clone: This could be a read error, since a much larger clone is one nucleotide away. The chain joins TRBV20-1 to TRBJ2-5; D ambiguous. V dropped 3 bases and J dropped 5 bases, with 10 bases sitting between them. Germline V gene sequence: CDR1 DFQATT, CDR2 SNEGSKA (reference sequence). The CDR3 is 12 residues long. The CDR3 protein is CSASWVWETQYF. The CDR3 DNA sequence: TGCAGTGCTAGTTGGGTCTGGGAGACCCAGTACTTC.

Ten or more counts support this clone. This rearrangement joins TRBV19 to TRBJ2-7; 7 nucleotides agree with TRBD2. The V gene's germline CDR1 is LNHDA and CDR2 SQIVND (reference sequence). Trimming cost V 4 bases and J 0 bases; bases outside gene matches: 9. CDR3 length equals 16 residues. The CDR3, as DNA: TGTGCCAGTAGTACGAGTCCTAGCGGCAGCTCCTACGAGCAGTACTTC. Encoded protein: CASSTSPSGSSYEQYF.

This clone was counted ten times or more. This chain joins TRBV5-1 and TRBJ2-4, with 7 nucleotides matching TRBD1. The CDR3 contains 14 residues. With 4 bases clipped from V and 5 bases from J, the junction kept 6 bases outside the gene matches. Germline CDR1 and CDR2: SGHRS and YFSETQ. In DNA, the CDR3 is TGCGCCAGCAGCATAAACAGGGGCCAAAACATTCAGTACTTC. It yields the protein CASSINRGQNIQYF.

At least ten counts were recorded for this clone. The J gene is TRBJ2-3, the V gene TRBV5-8; D is uncertain. The CDR3 spans 15 residues. Trimming cost V 1 base and J 4 bases, with 13 bases left between them. Looked up from germline, CDR1 is SGHTS and CDR2 is YDEGEE. The CDR3 DNA reads TGTGCCAGCAGCTTGCGCTCTTCCTGGGCAGATACGCAGTATTTT. It is translated as CASSLRSSWADTQYF.

The CDR3 coding sequence is TGCGCCAGCAGCTTGTCCCCGGGACAGGGGGCTTATGAGCAGTACTTC. It codes for CASSLSPGQGAYEQYF. This rearrangement joins TRBV5-1 to TRBJ2-7; 12 bases are a match to TRBD1. The CDR3 loop spans 16 amino acids. Germline CDR1 reads SGHRS; CDR2 reads YFSETQ. Trimming took 1 base from V and 7 from J; bases not matched to a gene: 9.

This clone is categorized as medium-sized. The chain is built from TRBV4-3 and TRBJ1-3, with no clear D. The CDR3 extends over 17 amino acids. Trimming took off 2 bases at V and 0 bases at J, with 14 bases between the two ends. Germline V lookup: CDR1 LGHNA, CDR2 YSLEER. CDR3 sequence (DNA): TGCGCCAGCAGCCAAAGCGACTCCCGTAGCTCTGGAAACACCATATATTTT. Translating gives CASSQSDSRSSGNTIYF.

This clone has ten or more counts. The chain joins TRBV27 to TRBJ1-2, with D possibly TRBD1 on 5 matching bases. Germline lookup yields CDR1 MNHEY and CDR2 SMNVEV (reference sequence). The length of the CDR3 is 14 residues. The germline V and J ends were trimmed by 3 bases and 4 bases, with 12 bases remaining between them. The CDR3 is CASSLAGGTYGYTF. As DNA, the CDR3 is TGTGCCAGCAGTTTGGCGGGGGGGACCTATGGCTACACCTTC.

This clone was observed many times. The chain carries TRBV6-1 and TRBJ1-2; D uncertain. Germline V gives CDR1 MNHNS, CDR2 SASEGT. V shed 7 bases and J shed 5 bases, with 14 bases lying between them. This CDR3 region has 13 residues. CDR3 in amino acids: CASTGGRGYGYTF. The CDR3 DNA reads as TGTGCCAGCACCGGAGGGCGAGGTTATGGCTACACCTTC.

V is TRBV19 and J is TRBJ1-5; D ambiguous. Germline CDR1 is LNHDA and CDR2 is SQIVND (reference sequence). The CDR3 has 12 amino acids. Deletions cut 7 bases from V and 9 bases from J, with 13 bases between. CDR3 bases: TGTGCCAGTATGGTACCCGGTCGGCCCCAGCATTTT. This codes for CASMVPGRPQHF.

This clone was detected a few times. A much larger clone differs by one base, so this may be a read error. The gene calls are TRBV7-6 and TRBJ2-1; D perhaps matches TRBD1 (6 bases). The germline V gene encodes CDR1 SGHVS and CDR2 FNYEAQ. The CDR3 contains 16 residues. In DNA, the CDR3 is TGTGCCAGCAGCGGCGACAGGACCTTCTCCCACAATGAGCAGTTCTTC. This sequence encodes CASSGDRTFSHNEQFF.

This clone showed up many times. The CDR3 protein is CASSLGPASEGYEQYF. The DNA for the CDR3 is TGTGCCAGCAGTTTAGGTCCGGCGTCGGAGGGCTACGAGCAGTACTTC. The chain is built from TRBV27 and TRBJ2-7, with D maybe TRBD2 (6 bases). The CDR3 runs 16 residues. Germline CDR1 is MNHEY and CDR2 is SMNVEV (reference sequence). V was clipped by 2 bases and J by 3 bases, with 17 bases between them.